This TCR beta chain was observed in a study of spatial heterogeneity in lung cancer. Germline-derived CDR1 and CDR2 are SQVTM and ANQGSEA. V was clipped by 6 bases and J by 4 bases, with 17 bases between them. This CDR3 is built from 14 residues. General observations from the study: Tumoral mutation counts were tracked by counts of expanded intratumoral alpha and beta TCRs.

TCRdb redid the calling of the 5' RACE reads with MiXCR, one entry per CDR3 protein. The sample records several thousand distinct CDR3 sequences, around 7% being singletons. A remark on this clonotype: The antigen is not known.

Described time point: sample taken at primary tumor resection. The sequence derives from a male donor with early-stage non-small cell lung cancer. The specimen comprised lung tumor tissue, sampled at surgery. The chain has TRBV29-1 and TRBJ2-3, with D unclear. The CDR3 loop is CSVWGPGVADTQYF. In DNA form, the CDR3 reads TGCAGCGTGTGGGGTCCTGGGGTGGCAGATACGCAGTATTTT.